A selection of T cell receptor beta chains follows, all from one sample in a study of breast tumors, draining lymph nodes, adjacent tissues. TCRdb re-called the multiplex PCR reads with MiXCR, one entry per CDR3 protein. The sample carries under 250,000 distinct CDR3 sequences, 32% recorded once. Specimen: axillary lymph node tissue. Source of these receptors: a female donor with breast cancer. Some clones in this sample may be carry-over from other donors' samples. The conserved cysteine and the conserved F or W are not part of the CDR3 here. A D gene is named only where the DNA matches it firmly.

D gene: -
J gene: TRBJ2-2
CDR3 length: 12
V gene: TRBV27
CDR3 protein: ASSWVGNTGELF

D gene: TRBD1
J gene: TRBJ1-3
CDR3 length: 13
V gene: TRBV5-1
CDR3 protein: ASSLLGRGQDTIY

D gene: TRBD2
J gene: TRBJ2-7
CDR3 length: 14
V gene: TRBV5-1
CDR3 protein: ASSLSASGRTYEQY

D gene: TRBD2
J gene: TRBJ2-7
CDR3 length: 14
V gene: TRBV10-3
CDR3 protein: AIHPAGAMRPYEQY

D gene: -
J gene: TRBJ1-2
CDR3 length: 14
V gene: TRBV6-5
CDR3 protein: ASSYSITGTNYGYT

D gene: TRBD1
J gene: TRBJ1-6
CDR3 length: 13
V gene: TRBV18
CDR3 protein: ASSPGTGVNSPLH

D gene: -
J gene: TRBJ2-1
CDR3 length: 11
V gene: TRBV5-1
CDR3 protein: ASSFEGYGEQF

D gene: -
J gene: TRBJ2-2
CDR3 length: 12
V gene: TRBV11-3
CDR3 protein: ASSQRVNTGELF

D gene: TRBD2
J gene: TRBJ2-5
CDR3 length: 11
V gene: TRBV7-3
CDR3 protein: ASSLTGRKTQY

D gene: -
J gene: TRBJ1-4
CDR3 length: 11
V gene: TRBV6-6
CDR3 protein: ASSHSNSPWLF

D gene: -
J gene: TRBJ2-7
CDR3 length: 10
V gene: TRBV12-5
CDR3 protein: ASGLVTDEQY

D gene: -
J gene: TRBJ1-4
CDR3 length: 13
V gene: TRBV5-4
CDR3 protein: ASSLGGEGNEKLF

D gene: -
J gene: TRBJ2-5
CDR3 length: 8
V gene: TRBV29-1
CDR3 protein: SVQEETQY

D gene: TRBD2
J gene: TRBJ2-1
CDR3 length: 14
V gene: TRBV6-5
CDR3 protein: ASSYGAGVSLGEQF

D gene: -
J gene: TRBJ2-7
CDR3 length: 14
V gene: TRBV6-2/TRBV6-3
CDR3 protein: ASSYGAGRVYGEQY

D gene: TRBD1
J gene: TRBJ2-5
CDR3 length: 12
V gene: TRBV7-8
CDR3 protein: ASSWTGGRETQY

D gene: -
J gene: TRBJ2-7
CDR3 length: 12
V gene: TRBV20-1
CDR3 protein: SARRTGLVGEQY

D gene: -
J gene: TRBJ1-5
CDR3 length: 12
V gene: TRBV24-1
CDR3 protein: ATSDSYSNQPQH

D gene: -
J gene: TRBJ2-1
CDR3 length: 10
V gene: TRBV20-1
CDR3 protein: SARNLSREQF

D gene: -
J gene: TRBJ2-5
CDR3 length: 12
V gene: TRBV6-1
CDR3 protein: ASTPAVLGETQY

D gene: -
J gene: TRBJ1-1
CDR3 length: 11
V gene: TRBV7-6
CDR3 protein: ASSPREIAEAF

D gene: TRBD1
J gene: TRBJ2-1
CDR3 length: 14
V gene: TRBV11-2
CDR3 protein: ASSPYRGPNYNEQF

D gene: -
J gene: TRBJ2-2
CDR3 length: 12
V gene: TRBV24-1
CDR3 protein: ATSVQGHTGELF

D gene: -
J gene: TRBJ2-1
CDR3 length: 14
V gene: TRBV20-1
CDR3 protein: SANPPLRGVYNEQF